This T cell receptor (beta chain) emerged from a study of spatial heterogeneity in lung cancer. Study-wide context: Samples came from 72 TRACERx patients with untreated early-stage lung cancer. Detected sequences consistently included more beta-chain ones than alpha-chain ones.

TCRdb recomputed calls from the 5' RACE reads with MiXCR, one row per CDR3 protein. The sample lists 100,000 to 120,000 distinct CDR3 sequences; 9.5% to 14% were seen once. Time point defined: blood at routine non-recurrence follow-up after resection. Whole RNA, which was extracted from tumor, nontumor lung tissue or frozen PBMC, was sequenced without any cell sorting. This clonotype was observed many times. Germline V gene data show CDR1 as SEHNR and CDR2 as FQNEAQ (reference sequence). V shed 4 bases, J shed 8 bases, and the junction held 11 bases outside the gene matches. The CDR3 length is 15 residues.

The V and J genes are TRBV7-9 and TRBJ2-1; 7 positions agree with TRBD2. The TCR was taken from a female donor with early-stage non-small cell lung cancer. This sample comprised PBMCs, obtained at follow-up. The CDR3 reads CASSSPEGGRYEQFF. In DNA, the CDR3 is TGTGCCAGCAGCTCCCCGGAGGGCGGGAGATATGAGCAGTTCTTC.